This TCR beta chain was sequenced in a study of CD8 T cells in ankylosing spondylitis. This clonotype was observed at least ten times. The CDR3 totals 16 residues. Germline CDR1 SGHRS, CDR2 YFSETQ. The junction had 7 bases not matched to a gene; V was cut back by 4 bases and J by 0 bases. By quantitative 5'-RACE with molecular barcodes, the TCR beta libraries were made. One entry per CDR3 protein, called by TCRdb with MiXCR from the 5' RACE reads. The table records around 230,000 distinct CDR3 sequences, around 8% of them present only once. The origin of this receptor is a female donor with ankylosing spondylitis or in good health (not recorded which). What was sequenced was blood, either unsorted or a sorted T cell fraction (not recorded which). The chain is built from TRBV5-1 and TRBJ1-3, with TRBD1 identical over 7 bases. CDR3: CASSLGTAISGNTIYF. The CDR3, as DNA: TGCGCCAGCAGCCTCGGGACAGCCATCTCTGGAAACACCATATATTTT.